This T cell receptor beta chain was recorded in a study of T cell changes during pregnancy in multiple sclerosis (dated by TCRdb to about 2019). Turning to the overall study: Changes in the T cell repertoire over the course of pregnancy were examined in this study in women with multiple sclerosis.

The library was produced with the immunoSEQ multiplex PCR assay. Here the immuneACCESS table is served through TCRdb, limited to in-frame sequences with V and J called. Missing clones are a known gap in these copies; in checked studies unresolved V genes cover under half, and the rest lacks a known reason. This sample has more than 75,000 clones in its table, and 94% of those were observed once. The ten largest make up 2.5% of the sample. The CDR3 sequence holds 15 residues, the cysteine and phenylalanine included. Only CDR3 DNA is held: 45 bases, read in frame from base 1. V is cut back by 3 bases and J by 5 bases, with 9 bases in the junction unmatched. The germline V gene specifies SGHRS as CDR1 and YFSETQ as CDR2. Comments on this clone: The antigen it binds to is not known. There are no base qualities to consult, and no much larger clone falls within one base.

The specimen comprised peripheral blood, sampled in the third trimester of pregnancy. The TCR sequence derives from a female donor with multiple sclerosis, enrolled in a pregnancy study. This sequence uses TRBV5-1 and TRBJ1-1; the central 8 bases match TRBD1. The DNA is as follows: TGCGCCAGCAGCTCCGGACAGGGCATGGTGACTGAAGCTTTCTTT. Its protein is CASSSGQGMVTEAFF.